This T cell receptor (beta chain) is from a study of blood T cell repertoires in COVID-19. TCRdb keeps only in-frame clones here, not all; method: immunoSEQ multiplex PCR. The table includes about 40,000 clones, around 89% detected once. This clone was seen only once. This CDR3 has 13 residues. Trimming stripped 5 bases from V and 4 bases from J, with 9 bases between. The V gene's germline CDR1 is KGHSH and CDR2 LQKENI. Sequencing was performed on peripheral blood. The source is a man aged 65-85 years with active COVID-19. The chain uses TRBV18 and TRBJ1-5; tentative D call: TRBD1 (5 bases). The CDR3 DNA reads TGTGCCAGCTCATCTAACAGGAATCAGCCCCAGCATTTT. This translates into CASSSNRNQPQHF.